This T cell receptor beta chain was documented in a study of cytomegalovirus exposure and HLA in healthy donors. The CDR3 loop spans 15 amino acids. J gave up 14 bases and V 0 bases, and 5 bases lay outside the gene matches. CDR1 is MNHNS and CDR2 is SASEGT in the germline V gene. The PCR employed 60 Vbeta primers together with 13 Jbeta primers. Per the authors' pipeline: An analysis that came later counted tens of millions of unique TCR beta chains, roughly 11 million shared. Data came from immunoSEQ multiplex PCR; TCRdb stores just in-frame clones and leaves some out. V and J calls and clone size come straight from that table; D and trimming were deduced from the DNA. The sample has approximately 160,000 clones, roughly 87% seen once. As to this clone: Its antigen is undetermined.

Points from the study as a whole: Accurate HLA-A and HLA-B prediction from TCR beta sequences was reported for most subjects. As a later analysis revealed, most CMV-associated TCR beta chains appeared HLA-restricted. The classifier, whose performance was assessed in both the original and validation cohorts, reportedly diagnosed cytomegalovirus status with high specificity and sensitivity.

Sequenced: PBMCs. The chain carries TRBV6-1 and TRBJ1-6; 12 bases are shared with TRBD1. This TCR was recovered from a man in his thirties or forties in good health and CMV-seropositive. CDR3 in DNA: TGTGCCAGCAGTGAAGCCGGGACAGGGGGCGCGGCCCTCCACTTT. Protein product: CASSEAGTGGAALHF.